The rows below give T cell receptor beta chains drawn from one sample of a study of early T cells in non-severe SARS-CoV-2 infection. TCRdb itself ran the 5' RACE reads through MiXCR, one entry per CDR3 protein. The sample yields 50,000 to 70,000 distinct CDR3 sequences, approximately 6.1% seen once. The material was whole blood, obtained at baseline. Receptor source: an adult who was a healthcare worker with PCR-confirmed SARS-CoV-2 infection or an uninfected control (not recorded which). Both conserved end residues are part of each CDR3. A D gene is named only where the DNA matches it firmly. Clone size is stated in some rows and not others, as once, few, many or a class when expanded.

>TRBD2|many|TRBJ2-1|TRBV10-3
CAISGSGGDEQFF
TGTGCCATCAGTGGTAGCGGGGGCGATGAGCAGTTCTTC
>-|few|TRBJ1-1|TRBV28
CASSLSGPEAFF
TGTGCCAGCAGTTTATCGGGACCTGAAGCTTTCTTT
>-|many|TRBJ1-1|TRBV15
CATSSVRNTEAFF
TGTGCCACCAGCAGCGTGCGGAACACTGAAGCTTTCTTT
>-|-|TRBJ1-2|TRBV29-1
CSVAPRDYGYTF
TGCAGCGTTGCTCCCCGCGACTATGGCTACACCTTC
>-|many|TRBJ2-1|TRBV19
CASSIVRGSEQFF
TGTGCCAGTAGTATAGTAAGGGGATCCGAGCAGTTCTTC
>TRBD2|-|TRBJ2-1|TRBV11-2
CASSSGGAGSYNEQFF
TGTGCCAGCAGCTCCGGGGGAGCGGGATCCTACAATGAGCAGTTCTTC
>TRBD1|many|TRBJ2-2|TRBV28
CASSYTGGGAGELFF
TGTGCCAGCAGTTACACAGGGGGCGGCGCCGGGGAGCTGTTTTTT
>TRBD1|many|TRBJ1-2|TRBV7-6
CASSLVPQGDGYTF
TGTGCCAGCAGCTTAGTACCACAGGGGGATGGCTACACCTTC
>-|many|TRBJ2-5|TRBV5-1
CASSWQGHNQETQYF
TGCGCCAGCAGCTGGCAGGGACACAACCAAGAGACCCAGTACTTC
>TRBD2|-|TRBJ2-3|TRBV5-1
CASSLAAGGPDTDTQYF
TGCGCCAGCAGCTTGGCTGCGGGAGGGCCCGACACAGATACGCAGTATTTT
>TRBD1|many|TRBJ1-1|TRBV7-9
CASSIQGRNTEAFF
TGTGCCAGCAGCATACAGGGGCGGAACACTGAAGCTTTCTTT
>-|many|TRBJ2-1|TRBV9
CASSAQTYNEQFF
TGTGCCAGCAGCGCCCAGACCTACAATGAGCAGTTCTTC
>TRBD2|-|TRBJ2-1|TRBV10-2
CASRTTSGTHEQFF
TGCGCCAGCAGAACGACTAGCGGGACCCATGAGCAGTTCTTC
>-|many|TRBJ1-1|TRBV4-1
CASSPTTRMSTEAFF
TGCGCCAGCAGTCCAACAACTAGGATGAGCACTGAAGCTTTCTTT
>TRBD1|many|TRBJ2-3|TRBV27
CASGDRYTDTQYF
TGTGCCAGCGGGGACAGGTACACAGATACGCAGTATTTT
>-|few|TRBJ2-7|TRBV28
CASSLALPYEQYF
TGTGCCAGCAGTTTGGCCTTACCCTACGAGCAGTACTTC
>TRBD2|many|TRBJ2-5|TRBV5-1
CASRLAEETQYF
TGCGCCAGCAGACTAGCGGAAGAGACCCAGTACTTC
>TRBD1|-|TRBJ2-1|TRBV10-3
CAISESTTGGNEQFF
TGTGCCATCAGTGAGTCCACGACAGGGGGCAATGAGCAGTTCTTC
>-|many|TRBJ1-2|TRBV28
CASRGALSYGYTF
TGTGCCAGCAGGGGGGCCCTCAGCTATGGCTACACCTTC
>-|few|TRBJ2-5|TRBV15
CATSRVRGQEETQYF
TGTGCCACCAGCAGAGTGCGGGGGCAAGAAGAGACCCAGTACTTC
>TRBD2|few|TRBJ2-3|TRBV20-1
CSASISGRSTDTQYF
TGCAGTGCTAGTATTAGCGGGAGGAGCACAGATACGCAGTATTTT
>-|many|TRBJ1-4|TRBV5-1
CASSSDSQKLFF
TGCGCCAGCAGCTCGGACAGTCAAAAACTGTTTTTT
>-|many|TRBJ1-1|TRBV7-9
CASSLEGHTEAFF
TGTGCCAGCAGCTTGGAGGGGCACACTGAAGCTTTCTTT
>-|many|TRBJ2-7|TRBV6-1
CASILGEEPVGEQYF
TGTGCCAGCATCCTTGGAGAAGAACCCGTGGGGGAGCAGTACTTC
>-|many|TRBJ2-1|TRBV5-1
CASSLAPSGSYNEQFF
TGCGCCAGCAGCTTGGCCCCCAGCGGCTCCTACAATGAGCAGTTCTTC
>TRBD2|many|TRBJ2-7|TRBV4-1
CASSQGGGRGSYEQYF
TGCGCCAGCAGCCAAGGTGGAGGGAGGGGTTCCTACGAGCAGTACTTC
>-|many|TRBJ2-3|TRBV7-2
CASSPRRSTDTQYF
TGTGCCAGCAGCCCCCGCAGGTCCACAGATACGCAGTATTTT
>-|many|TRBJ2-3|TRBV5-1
CASSLAGRVSDTQYF
TGCGCCAGCAGCTTGGCGGGCAGGGTTTCAGATACGCAGTATTTT
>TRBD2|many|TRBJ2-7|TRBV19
CASSRAGGIYEQYF
TGTGCCAGTAGTCGAGCGGGAGGGATCTACGAGCAGTACTTC
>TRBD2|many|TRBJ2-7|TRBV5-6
CASSLDLAGKQYF
TGTGCCAGCAGCTTAGACCTAGCGGGGAAGCAGTACTTC
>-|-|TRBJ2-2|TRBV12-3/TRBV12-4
CASSFERVVFF
TGTGCCAGCAGTTTTGAGAGGGTGGTGTTTTTT
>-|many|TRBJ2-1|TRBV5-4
CASSLYHEQFF
TGTGCCAGCAGCTTGTACCATGAGCAGTTCTTC
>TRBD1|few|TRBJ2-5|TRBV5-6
CASSHAGGRKTQYF
TGTGCCAGCAGCCACGCAGGGGGTAGGAAGACCCAGTACTTC
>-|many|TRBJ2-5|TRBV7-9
CASSSGFRVPLGETQYF
TGTGCCAGCAGCTCCGGTTTTCGAGTGCCCCTCGGGGAGACCCAGTACTTC
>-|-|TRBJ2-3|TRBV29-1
CSVSSTDTQYF
TGCAGCGTAAGCAGCACAGATACGCAGTATTTT
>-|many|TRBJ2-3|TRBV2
CASSALAVGTDTQYF
TGTGCCAGCAGTGCACTAGCAGTAGGCACAGATACGCAGTATTTT
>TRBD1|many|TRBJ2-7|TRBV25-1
CASSALRDRGYEQYF
TGTGCCAGCAGTGCACTACGAGACAGGGGATACGAGCAGTACTTC
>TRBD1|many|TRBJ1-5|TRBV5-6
CASSLAYRGNQPQHF
TGTGCCAGCAGTTTGGCGTACAGGGGTAATCAGCCCCAGCATTTT
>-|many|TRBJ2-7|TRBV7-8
CASSLDVRNSYEQYF
TGTGCCAGCAGCTTAGATGTCAGGAATTCCTACGAGCAGTACTTC
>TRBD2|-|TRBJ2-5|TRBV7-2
CASSLTSGFQETQYF
TGTGCCAGCAGCTTAACTAGCGGGTTTCAAGAGACCCAGTACTTC
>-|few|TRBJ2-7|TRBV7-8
CASSLVLGSVYEQYF
TGTGCCAGCAGCTTAGTTCTGGGGTCCGTCTACGAGCAGTACTTC
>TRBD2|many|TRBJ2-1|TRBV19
CASSMLAGKAGGLAGVGEQFF
TGTGCCAGTAGTATGCTGGCAGGGAAAGCAGGGGGACTAGCGGGAGTTGGTGAGCAGTTCTTC
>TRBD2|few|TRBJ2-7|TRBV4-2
CASSPLSGSYEQYF
TGTGCCAGCAGCCCGCTTAGCGGGAGCTACGAGCAGTACTTC